This T cell receptor (beta chain) emerged from a study of control samples from healthy donors and cancer patients. Germline V CDR1 and CDR2: MNHEY, SVGAGI. V lost 0 bases and J 8 bases, leaving 13 bases between the germline ends. The CDR3 is made up of 14 amino acids. Generated by immunoSEQ multiplex PCR, the TCRdb table keeps only in-frame clones and is missing some. The sample comprises 150,000 or so clones, about 93% of which are singletons, and 2% to 2.5% rests with the top ten. The chain employs TRBV6-5 and TRBJ1-2; D call uncertain. The receptor's source is a man aged 50 to 60 in good health. The sample consisted of blood. The DNA of the CDR3 is TGTGCCAGCAGTTACTCGACCCCAAACGGGGGCTACACCTTC. It translates to CASSYSTPNGGYTF.